This T cell receptor beta chain stems from a study of T cell clonality in common variable immunodeficiency. In this sample, this clone turned up many times. What it binds is not known. Sequencing ends 3 residues short of the CDR3 end; the germline J gene provides the rest. The repertoire was sequenced with immunoSEQ multiplex PCR; TCRdb's copy has only in-frame clones and lacks some. The sample gives over 30,000 clones, none seen only once, and the top ten clones hold under 8.5%. The germline V gene encodes CDR1 SGHTA and CDR2 FQGTGA. The V and J ends lost 3 bases and 5 bases, in that order; junction bases with no gene match: 8. CDR3 length equals 15 residues. Study outcomes and limitations: Reportedly, TCR beta sequences from common variable immunodeficiency showed fewer deletions and N-nucleotide insertions. Authors noted CVID clonality's cause needs subpopulation repertoire sequencing. Patient heterogeneity in the CVID cohort limited correlations between repertoire features and clinical complications.

Both groups were predominantly of Caucasian heritage. Heparinized whole blood, about 5 to 8.5 ml, came from each donor. V usage is TRBV7-3 and J usage is TRBJ2-7, with 9 positions matching TRBD1. The sequence was collected from a human donor with common variable immunodeficiency. Source material: peripheral blood mononuclear cells. Partial CDR3 DNA: TGTGCCAGCAGCTTCCAGGGACAGGGTCCCCACGAG. Its protein product is CASSFQGQGPHE. The complete CDR3 reads CASSFQGQGPHEQYF.